The TCR beta chain under discussion was sequenced for a study of blood T cell repertoires in COVID-19. Methods used by the authors: The assay estimated nucleated cells by amplifying reference gene primers. Assay: immunoSEQ multiplex PCR; the TCRdb copy retains only in-frame clones and omits some. The V and J calls and clone size were taken over from that table, and D and trimming were inferred from the DNA. The table has 30,000 or so clones, around 63% seen once. Germline trimming cut 0 bases from V and 2 bases from J; bases unmatched to any gene: 6. The length of the CDR3 is 16 residues. The V gene's germline CDR1 is SGHTA and CDR2 FQGNSA.

The TCR originated in a human donor in a cohort sampled during active COVID-19. The material sequenced was peripheral blood. This chain connects TRBV7-2 to TRBJ2-7, with 8 positions matching TRBD1. The CDR3 region has the DNA TGTGCCAGCAGCTTAGCTAGCAGGACAGGGCCCTACGAGCAGTACTTC. As protein: CASSLASRTGPYEQYF.